This T cell receptor beta chain came from a study of kidney transplant recipient with SARS-CoV-2 infection. TCRdb analysed the reads with MiXCR anew, one entry per CDR3 protein. The table includes roughly 230,000 distinct CDR3 sequences, under 35% detected once. Many counts were recorded for this clonotype. The source is a male patient in his thirties who had COVID-19 and was a kidney transplant recipient. Certain T cells may be donor cells from the graft. Sequenced material: a blood sample, taken at baseline and around day 120 from a kidney transplant recipient.

The CDR3 DNA follows: TGCGCCAGCAGCATCGTCCCAGGACGTCGAAAGACCTATGGCTACACCTTC. It yields the protein CASSIVPGRRKTYGYTF. The chain joins TRBV4-3 to TRBJ1-2; D ambiguous. The CDR3 totals 17 residues. Trimming pared 5 bases from V and 4 bases from J, leaving 23 bases between. Germline loops: CDR1 LGHNA, CDR2 YSLEER.